Detailed here is one T cell receptor beta chain. Its binding antigen is unknown. From each donor, a roughly 2.5 ml peripheral blood sample was collected into PAXgene tubes and kept at -80 degrees C. Without any T cell sorting, total RNA was extracted from whole blood using the PAXgene blood miRNA kit on an automated QIAcube. Deep TCRalpha and TCRbeta repertoire profiling with unique molecular barcoding was performed on peripheral blood of monozygotic twin pairs concordant or discordant for inflammatory bowel disease. Smoking habits were recorded for all twin pairs, and each individual was classified as a current, former or never smoker. To prepare the library, 5' RACE was applied. Preparation of each TCR library used approximately 3.5 ug of total RNA. For each sample, cDNA synthesis was carried out in eight separate reactions using SMARTScribe reverse transcriptase. During cDNA synthesis, template switching introduced unique molecular identifiers that contained a 6-nucleotide sample barcode. TCRalpha and TCRbeta cDNA was amplified in two nested PCRs of about 17 and 10 cycles, and bead purification was carried out after each PCR. Before amplification, the cDNA was treated with uracil DNA-glycosylase and purified using the QIAquick PCR purification kit. The second PCR added Illumina TruSeq-compatible adapters along with sample-specific barcodes. TapeStation and Qubit were used to check library quality and concentration, and 5 ng of each library was pooled. Sequencing of the pooled libraries was done on an Illumina HiSeq2500 single-index Rapid Run using custom sequencing primers and 2 x 100 bp reads. From the authors' description of their analysis: MiGEC version 1.2.6 was used for UMI-based consensus assembly, which corrected PCR and sequencing errors. MiXCR version 2.1.1 handled V(D)J alignment, clonotype assembly and CDR3 extraction. To normalise gene usage, clonotype sharing and MAIT/NKT TCR abundance, the analysis used the top 1000, 10 000 and 20 000 clonotypes per sample. After downsampling to 27 000 UMIs, diversity was calculated as the inverse Simpson index using the vegan R package. Statistical testing used paired Mann-Whitney U tests on the discordant twin pairs and applied Benjamini-Hochberg correction for multiple testing. After reprocessing by TCRdb, each CDR3 protein sequence is one entry, and no DNA is given. The V and J calls reflect TCRdb's pipeline rather than the authors' work. This sample's table lists 200,000 to 250,000 distinct CDR3 sequences. The top ten constitute less than 9% of the sample.

This sample stems from a study of monozygotic twins with inflammatory bowel disease (dated by TCRdb to about 2019). With regard to the full study: The complete study included roughly 30 monozygotic twin pairs: 19 IBD-discordant Danish pairs and nine German pairs, of which four were IBD-concordant and five were IBD-discordant. The search for disease-associated traits relied mainly on comparing IBD patients with their genetically identical healthy co-twins within discordant pairs. Each individual had, on average, about 151 000 unique TCRalpha sequences and 181 000 unique TCRbeta sequences available for analysis. Beyond this particular receptor, the publication reports: The results gave no support for a single strong signal or clonotype linked to IBD. Distinction between different T cell subtypes could not be achieved in the analysis. IBD patients had lower TCRbeta repertoire diversity, measured by the inverse Simpson index, than their healthy co-twins. Compared with healthy twins, IBD patients had fewer clonotypes in common with other individuals, a difference most pronounced in patients showing signs of disease activity. Repertoire similarity did not differ between concordant and discordant twins, which could be due to limited statistical power. Differing immunosuppressive treatments among patients may have added background noise and inter-individual variability to the repertoires.

The germline V gene supplies CDR1 SGHRS and CDR2 YFSETQ. The CDR3 runs 16 amino acids, cysteine and phenylalanine included. DNA is not recorded here. Material: blood. This TCR came from a human donor with ulcerative colitis or Crohn's disease, or a healthy co-twin of an affected twin (not recorded which). Rearrangement joined TRBV5-1 to TRBJ2-3; without DNA, the TCRdb call of TRBD2 cannot be checked. The CDR3 amino acid sequence is: CASSATSGSPTDTQYF.